Following are 5 T cell receptor beta chains from one sample sequenced in a study of T cell repertoires in cytomegalovirus infection (dated 2019 in TCRdb). In the paper's terms, the treatment or condition label means: in vitro stimulation with specific CMV peptide epitopes to enrich CMV-specific T cells. For sequencing, an Illumina HiSeq 1500 was employed. TCRdb reprocessed the public reads (quality trimming at Q25 with fastp, clone calling with MiXCR) and kept in-frame beta chains. Rows merge per CDR3 protein into single entries with the most common DNA and genes. A total of 450,000 to 550,000 distinct CDR3 sequences appear in this sample, approximately 40% of them only once. Jointly, the top ten make up about 41% of the sample. Their target antigens are unknown. Specimen: cultured PBMCs, collected from culture after CMV antigen stimulation. The source is a human donor in good health (CMV status not recorded). Some clones in this sample may be carry-over from other donors' samples.

V gene TRBV12-3 or TRBV12-4 combines with J gene TRBJ1-2; D is undetermined. This CDR3 region has 14 residues. Deletions cut 6 bases from V and 4 bases from J, with 15 bases between. CDR3 sequence (DNA): TGTGCCAGCAGCCCCGGACTATCGGCCTATGGCTACACCTTC. Residues: CASSPGLSAYGYTF.

This clonotype was counted only a few times. The chain combines TRBV7-2 with TRBJ1-2, with D perhaps matching TRBD1 (6 bases). Per the germline V gene, CDR1 is SGHTA and CDR2 is FQGNSA. Trimming removed 1 base at V and 4 bases at J, with 16 bases between. This CDR3 contains 16 residues. The CDR3 DNA sequence: TGTGCCAGCAGCTTAGTCAGGGGCCGTCTCGGCTATGGCTACACCTTC. It specifies CASSLVRGRLGYGYTF.

The V call is TRBV19, the J call TRBJ1-2; weak D call: TRBD1 (5 bases). The germline V gene encodes CDR1 LNHDA and CDR2 SQIVND (reference sequence). This CDR3 has 21 amino acids. V was pared by 7 bases and J by 4 bases, with 37 bases between. CDR3 DNA: TGTGCCAGTATGGACTCTCTGGGGCAGGGCTTCCAACTATCGGGAGCCTATGGCTACACCTTC. Protein: CASMDSLGQGFQLSGAYGYTF.

This clonotype was seen a few times. The chain recombines TRBV4-1 with TRBJ2-1; possibly TRBD2 for D (6 bases). The CDR3 length is 17 residues. Looked up from germline, CDR1 is MGHRA and CDR2 is YSYEKL. Trimming cost V 0 bases and J 6 bases, with 18 bases left between them. The CDR3 is CASSQDGGSTQPNEQFF. The CDR3 DNA is TGCGCCAGCAGCCAAGATGGAGGGTCCACACAGCCCAATGAGCAGTTCTTC.

A single count supports this clonotype. CDR3 DNA: TGTGCCAGCAGCTCGACAGGGGCTAGTACAGATACGCAGTATTTT. Translation: CASSSTGASTDTQYF. The rearrangement uses TRBV7-6 and TRBJ2-3; 8 nucleotides align to TRBD1. The CDR3 has 15 amino acids. V trimming: 4 bases; J trimming: 3 bases; junction bases outside the gene matches: 6. Germline V gene sequence: CDR1 SGHVS, CDR2 FNYEAQ.